The rows below give T cell receptor beta chains drawn from one sample of a study of blood T cells in healthy people across ages. One entry per CDR3 protein results from TCRdb running MiXCR on the 5' RACE reads. The table shows over a million distinct CDR3 sequences, with 35% to 45% occurring only once. Sequencing input: blood. Receptor source: a woman younger than 35 in good health. Each CDR3 is given without its conserved first and last residue.

v_call: TRBV7-2; cdr3_aa: ASSLALSNSPLH
v_call: TRBV25-1; cdr3_aa: AGSPPLAGEMNEQF
v_call: TRBV12-3/TRBV12-4; cdr3_aa: ASRPQLGETQY
v_call: TRBV7-2; cdr3_aa: ASSLPHPRRVTQY
v_call: TRBV5-1; cdr3_aa: ASWGTSGYNEQF
v_call: TRBV25-1; cdr3_aa: ASSNLRETGYNEQF
v_call: TRBV12-3/TRBV12-4; cdr3_aa: ASRAGTSGYQETQY
v_call: TRBV27; cdr3_aa: ASNSFQGSQAF
v_call: TRBV10-3; cdr3_aa: AISRSQANSYNEQF
v_call: TRBV2; cdr3_aa: ASRKGVPWYEQY
v_call: TRBV20-1; cdr3_aa: SARQLGIRSYEQY
v_call: TRBV6-6; cdr3_aa: ASGNPRTRTGELF
v_call: TRBV20-1; cdr3_aa: SARLGGRDTDTQY
v_call: TRBV7-2; cdr3_aa: AGSLSGDGANVLT
v_call: TRBV6-1; cdr3_aa: ASSRDGGVSSTNEKLF
v_call: TRBV27; cdr3_aa: ASRPSGIYGYT
v_call: TRBV6-5; cdr3_aa: ASSYSMATGGTEAF
v_call: TRBV20-1; cdr3_aa: SVRRGYEQF
v_call: TRBV5-1; cdr3_aa: ASSLEGGIQWY
v_call: TRBV6-1; cdr3_aa: ASKTSSSTDTQY
v_call: TRBV5-6; cdr3_aa: ASSLKAGGETQY
v_call: TRBV6-1; cdr3_aa: ATYGARSYNEQF
v_call: TRBV7-6; cdr3_aa: ASSLAEGTGELF
v_call: TRBV7-2; cdr3_aa: ASSLIVGGYT
v_call: TRBV7-9; cdr3_aa: ASSLVEETEAF
v_call: TRBV6-5; cdr3_aa: ASSSSANEQF
v_call: TRBV30; cdr3_aa: AWSYWGNQPQH
v_call: TRBV9; cdr3_aa: ASRELKKRIRDTQY
v_call: TRBV12-3/TRBV12-4; cdr3_aa: ASSLLGQDAGEQY
v_call: TRBV7-9; cdr3_aa: ASSPGGNLPQH
v_call: TRBV27; cdr3_aa: ASSSVAGSSYNEQF
v_call: TRBV9; cdr3_aa: ASSPQGPLYGYT
v_call: TRBV7-2; cdr3_aa: ASRAPGRATDTQY
v_call: TRBV21-1; cdr3_aa: ARGAAEDGYT
v_call: TRBV20-1; cdr3_aa: SAADSGYT
v_call: TRBV4-3; cdr3_aa: ASSQEFASSGRSETQY
v_call: TRBV7-2; cdr3_aa: ASSQPGTWQY
v_call: TRBV4-3; cdr3_aa: ASSQDTGQGLITENTIY